This TCR beta chain was obtained from a study of neoadjuvant nivolumab and ipilimumab in lung cancer. The table came from immunoSEQ multiplex PCR; TCRdb's copy has only in-frame clones and leaves some out. Of about 3,600 clones in the sample, over 70% are singletons; the top ten hold over 1.2%. Unmatched junction bases numbered 2, after V lost 0 bases and J lost 1 base. From germline, CDR1 is SGHRS and CDR2 YFSETQ. CDR3 length equals 15 residues. General observations from the study: TCR richness and clonality were higher in tumors than adjacent uninvolved lung. Higher pretherapy blood TCR richness went with higher resected-tumor richness. Only a single major-pathologic-response sample was available for clonality analysis. From pretherapy to surgery, tumor richness and clonality rose with dual therapy.

Only a few counts were recorded for this clone. Its antigen is not known. The sample in question was peripheral blood, obtained after neoadjuvant nivolumab, alone or with ipilimumab, at or shortly before surgery. The chain links TRBV5-1 to TRBJ1-1, with TRBD1 identical over 8 bases. This clonotype originated in an adult with non-small cell lung cancer. In nucleotides, the CDR3 is TGCGCCAGCAGCTTGGCCGGGACAGGGAACACTGAAGCTTTCTTT. Residues: CASSLAGTGNTEAFF.